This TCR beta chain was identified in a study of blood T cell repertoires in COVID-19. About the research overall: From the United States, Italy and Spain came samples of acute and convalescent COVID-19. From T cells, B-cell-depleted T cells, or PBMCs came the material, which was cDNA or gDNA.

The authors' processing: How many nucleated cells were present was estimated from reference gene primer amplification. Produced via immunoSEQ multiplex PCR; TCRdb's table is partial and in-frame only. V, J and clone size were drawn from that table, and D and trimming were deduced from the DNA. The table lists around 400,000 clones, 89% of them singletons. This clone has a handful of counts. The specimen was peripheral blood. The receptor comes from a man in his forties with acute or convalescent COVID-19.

In DNA, the CDR3 is TGTGCCAGCTCGCCTCGCGGACTGTCCCTTGGTGAGCAGTTCTTC. Amino acid sequence: CASSPRGLSLGEQFF. This chain joins TRBV7-2 and TRBJ2-1; perhaps TRBD2 as D (5 bases). Trimming left V 8 bases short and J 9 bases short, with 23 bases between. The CDR3 has 15 residues. Germline CDR1 SGHTA, CDR2 FQGNSA.